The rows below give T cell receptor beta chains drawn from one sample of a study of cytomegalovirus exposure and HLA in healthy donors. Data came from immunoSEQ multiplex PCR; TCRdb stores just in-frame clones and leaves some out. The sample carries about 180,000 clones, over 65% recorded once. Sequenced sample: PBMCs. All receptors come from a woman aged 55-69 years in good health and CMV-seropositive. CDR3s include the opening cysteine and the closing phenylalanine or tryptophan. Each record gives: clone size, V gene, CDR3 protein. Clone size is shown for a subset of rows, as once, few, many or a class of expanded clone.

clone_size: once; v_call: TRBV2; cdr3_aa: CASSAGQGIGNTQYF
clone_size: .; v_call: TRBV7-3; cdr3_aa: CASSLPPSPTGELFF
clone_size: .; v_call: TRBV4-1; cdr3_aa: CASSQIRGNEQFF
clone_size: .; v_call: TRBV5-1; cdr3_aa: CASSLAERGGPTGELFF
clone_size: .; v_call: TRBV28; cdr3_aa: CASSPGQGYNQPQHF
clone_size: .; v_call: TRBV5-1; cdr3_aa: CASSLGQASNQPQHF
clone_size: once; v_call: TRBV5-8; cdr3_aa: CASSFRDTSLGEYF
clone_size: .; v_call: TRBV19; cdr3_aa: CASKEAGGYSNQPQHF
clone_size: .; v_call: TRBV19; cdr3_aa: CASSSSVARSYNQPQHF
clone_size: .; v_call: TRBV27; cdr3_aa: CASSLHERGSSYNEQFF
clone_size: .; v_call: TRBV7-3; cdr3_aa: CASSLGGLYEQYF
clone_size: .; v_call: TRBV27; cdr3_aa: CATSPGWANQPQHF
clone_size: .; v_call: TRBV19; cdr3_aa: CASRAPTGGVVYGYTF
clone_size: .; v_call: TRBV7-9; cdr3_aa: CASSLSTGNTIYF
clone_size: .; v_call: TRBV15; cdr3_aa: CATSRDPPIAGGLLYYEQYF
clone_size: .; v_call: TRBV28; cdr3_aa: CASSLRPGNEQYF
clone_size: few; v_call: TRBV15; cdr3_aa: CATSRAGSSYNEQFF
clone_size: .; v_call: TRBV28; cdr3_aa: CASSPGTRWWYF
clone_size: .; v_call: TRBV6-6; cdr3_aa: CASTHGGGNSPLHF
clone_size: .; v_call: TRBV5-1; cdr3_aa: CASRIQGASTDTQYF
clone_size: few; v_call: TRBV19; cdr3_aa: CASRPGSGSPYEQYF
clone_size: .; v_call: TRBV28; cdr3_aa: CASSLGTGREKLFF
clone_size: .; v_call: TRBV11-2; cdr3_aa: CASRKPGTSNEKLFF
clone_size: once; v_call: TRBV9; cdr3_aa: CASSVAGGGATTGANVLTF
clone_size: .; v_call: TRBV27; cdr3_aa: CASSFRTSGGSWNEQFF
clone_size: .; v_call: TRBV6-1; cdr3_aa: CASTPKGRLYEQYF
clone_size: once; v_call: TRBV5-1; cdr3_aa: CASSLKQGAGTNTGELFF
clone_size: .; v_call: TRBV28; cdr3_aa: CASSPGTGGGNEKLFF
clone_size: .; v_call: TRBV28; cdr3_aa: CASSLGQGASEAFF
clone_size: .; v_call: TRBV7-7; cdr3_aa: CASRSYQPQHF
clone_size: .; v_call: TRBV4-1; cdr3_aa: CASSPLYTDTQYF
clone_size: .; v_call: TRBV4-3; cdr3_aa: CASSQDLIGRGNYEQYF
clone_size: .; v_call: TRBV7-8; cdr3_aa: CASSLGLAETNEQFF
clone_size: .; v_call: TRBV6-5; cdr3_aa: CASPTRFSYEQYF
clone_size: .; v_call: TRBV5-1; cdr3_aa: CASSLLTGVDTEAFF
clone_size: .; v_call: TRBV5-1; cdr3_aa: CASSSAGTGAHEQYF
clone_size: .; v_call: TRBV10-3; cdr3_aa: CAIKRSEGEKLFF
clone_size: .; v_call: TRBV5-1; cdr3_aa: CASSLTLAGSYEQYF
clone_size: .; v_call: TRBV28; cdr3_aa: CASTRQGAPYEQYF
clone_size: .; v_call: TRBV19; cdr3_aa: CASSIWEGVNQPQHF
clone_size: .; v_call: TRBV23-1; cdr3_aa: CASSARQSSYEQYF
clone_size: .; v_call: TRBV4-1; cdr3_aa: CASSQGLAGRGEQFF
clone_size: few; v_call: TRBV7-9; cdr3_aa: CASSLGGGGQGKFYEQYF
clone_size: .; v_call: TRBV10-3; cdr3_aa: CAISERGSSYNEQFF
clone_size: .; v_call: TRBV28; cdr3_aa: CASKGGLAFF
clone_size: .; v_call: TRBV7-9; cdr3_aa: CASSFTGGNIQYF